A single sample is the source of the 22 T cell receptor beta chains below, sequenced in a study of blood T cell repertoires in COVID-19. Sequenced by immunoSEQ multiplex PCR; TCRdb stores in-frame clones only, minus some. The sample has some 100,000 clones, roughly 80% seen once; the top ten hold about 6.8%. Material for sequencing was peripheral blood. The receptors shown here come from a man aged 65-85 years with acute or convalescent COVID-19.

The rearrangement uses TRBV6-6 and TRBJ2-1; a possible D gene is TRBD1 (5 bases). Germline values: CDR1 MNHNY, CDR2 SVGAGI (reference sequence). Trimming cost V 10 bases and J 0 bases, with 10 bases left between them. CDR3 length: 13 amino acids. CDR3: CATTDYSYNEQFF. The CDR3 DNA reads TGTGCCACGACAGATTACTCCTACAATGAGCAGTTCTTC.

The chain employs TRBV6-2 or TRBV6-3 and TRBJ2-3; 12 bases match TRBD2. V was pared by 0 bases and J by 1 base, with 8 bases of the junction left unmatched. Germline-derived CDR1 and CDR2 are MNHEY and SVGEGT. The CDR3 loop spans 19 amino acids. CDR3 in DNA: TGTGCCAGCAGTTACTCGGCTAGCGGGGGGGCCGTAGGCACAGATACGCAGTATTTT. Translation: CASSYSASGGAVGTDTQYF.

The rearrangement joins TRBV5-6 to TRBJ1-1, with a possible D match to TRBD1 (5 bases). The CDR3 runs to 15 residues. V gave up 2 bases and J gave up 0 bases, with 11 bases separating them. CDR1 SGHDT and CDR2 YYEEEE come from the germline V gene. The CDR3 coding sequence is TGTGCCAGCAGCTTAGTAGACAGATTGAACACTGAAGCTTTCTTT. This codes for CASSLVDRLNTEAFF.

This sequence joins TRBV9 and TRBJ2-1; TRBD2 matches 11 bases. CDR1 SGDLS and CDR2 YYNGEE come from the germline V gene. V shed 0 bases, J shed 4 bases, and the junction held 6 bases outside the gene matches. CDR3 length: 17 amino acids. The CDR3 DNA follows: TGTGCCAGCAGCGTAGCGCTAGCGGGAGGTCAGTACAATGAGCAGTTCTTC. Translating gives CASSVALAGGQYNEQFF. The full variable domain, rest sourced from reference TRBV9 and TRBJ2-1, is DSGVTQTPKHLITATGQRVTLRCSPRSGDLSVYWYQQSLDQGLQFLIQYYNGEERAKGNILERFSAQQFPDLHSELNLSSLELGDSALYFCASSVALAGGQYNEQFFGPGTRLTVL.

V usage is TRBV29-1 and J usage is TRBJ2-3, with a weak D call TRBD2 (6 bases). The CDR3 runs 14 residues. The germline gives CDR1 SQVTM, CDR2 ANQGSEA. The V end was cut by 3 bases, the J end by 0 bases, with 10 bases between. The CDR3 sequence is CSVDVGTSTDTQYF. Written as DNA, the CDR3 is TGCAGCGTTGATGTTGGGACTAGCACAGATACGCAGTATTTT.

The chain uses TRBV12-5 and TRBJ2-5; perhaps TRBD1 as D (6 bases). V dropped 3 bases and J dropped 5 bases, with 13 bases sitting between them. CDR1 is LGHNT and CDR2 is FRNRAP in the germline V gene. There are 14 residues in the CDR3. CDR3 DNA sequence: TGTGCTAGTGGTTTCCATGAGAGGGGGGAGACCCAGTACTTC. Encoded protein: CASGFHERGETQYF. The full variable domain, in which reference TRBV12-5 and TRBJ2-5 provide the parts outside the CDR3, is DARVTQTPRHKVTEMGQEVTMRCQPILGHNTVFWYRQTMMQGLELLAYFRNRAPLDDSGMPKDRFSAEMPDATLATLKIQPSEPRDSAVYFCASGFHERGETQYFGPGTRLLVL.

This clone was detected only a few times. The V gene is TRBV2, the J gene TRBJ1-2, with D perhaps TRBD1 (6 bases). V gave up 5 bases and J gave up 3 bases, with 7 bases separating them. This CDR3 is 12 amino acids long. Germline V gene lookup returns CDR1 SNHLY and CDR2 FYNNEI. CDR3 protein: CASSRQDYGYTF. In DNA, the CDR3 is TGTGCCAGCAGTCGACAGGACTATGGCTACACCTTC.

The J gene is TRBJ1-5, the V gene TRBV7-2; the match to TRBD1 covers 11 bases. The length of the CDR3 is 15 residues. J was trimmed by 5 bases and V by 2 bases; bases with no gene match: 2. Looked up from germline, CDR1 is SGHTA and CDR2 is FQGNSA. Written as DNA, the CDR3 is TGTGCCAGCAGCTTAAGGACAGGGGGCGATCAGCCCCAGCATTTT. Translated: CASSLRTGGDQPQHF.

The chain links TRBV21-1 to TRBJ2-7; no DNA check was done on the table's D call, TRBD2. TRBV21-1 is a recognized pseudogene. The CDR3 runs to 16 residues. CDR3: CASSKVSRRVSYEQYF. The CDR3 DNA follows: TGTGCCAGCAGCAAAGTTAGTAGGAGGGTTTCCTACGAGCAGTACTTC.

This clone was counted only a few times. J is TRBJ1-1 and V is TRBV27, with TRBD1 matching over 11 bases. The CDR3 runs 14 residues. V was pared by 3 bases and J by 6 bases, with 3 bases of the junction left unmatched. CDR1 and CDR2 from the germline V gene are MNHEY and SMNVEV (reference sequence). CDR3 nucleotide sequence: TGTGCCAGCAGTTTGGGACAGGGGGTCGCTGAAGCTTTCTTT. It encodes CASSLGQGVAEAFF.

V usage is TRBV7-8 and J usage is TRBJ2-1; D uncertain. The CDR3 covers 15 residues. V was shortened by 0 bases and J by 5 bases, with 11 bases between the two germline ends. Looked up from germline, CDR1 is SGHVS and CDR2 is FQNEAQ. The CDR3 sequence is CASSLAASYNNEQFF. CDR3 in DNA: TGTGCCAGCAGCTTAGCGGCTTCTTATAACAATGAGCAGTTCTTC. The full variable domain, with the rest looked up from reference TRBV7-8 and TRBJ2-1, is GAGVSQSPRYKVAKRGQDVALRCDPISGHVSLFWYQQALGQGPEFLTYFQNEAQLDKSGLPSDRFFAERPEGSVSTLKIQRTQQEDSAVYLCASSLAASYNNEQFFGPGTRLTVL.

V gene TRBV6-5 combines with J gene TRBJ1-4, with a tentative D call TRBD1 (5 bases). V was shortened by 6 bases and J by 7 bases, with 15 bases between the two germline ends. CDR1 MNHEY and CDR2 SVGAGI come from the germline V gene. CDR3 length: 14 residues. CDR3 sequence reads: CASSIRGGGEKLFF. CDR3 coding DNA: TGTGCCAGCAGCATTAGGGGCGGGGGTGAAAAACTGTTTTTT.

This clone has a single count. The chain employs TRBV2 and TRBJ1-1, with D unresolved. Trimming cost V 0 bases and J 4 bases, with 9 bases left between them. The CDR3 covers 14 residues. The germline CDR1 and CDR2 sequences are SNHLY and FYNNEI. CDR3 sequence (DNA): TGTGCCAGCAGTGAAGCGCCGGGGAGCACTGAAGCTTTCTTT. Translated: CASSEAPGSTEAFF.

This clone was counted a single time. The rearrangement links TRBV19 to TRBJ2-1; D might be TRBD1 (6 bases). The V gene's germline CDR1 is LNHDA and CDR2 SQIVND (reference sequence). V dropped 7 bases and J dropped 5 bases, with 12 bases sitting between them. CDR3 size: 13 residues. CDR3 amino acids: CASTDRRDNEQFF. In nucleotides, the CDR3 is TGTGCCAGTACCGACAGGAGAGACAATGAGCAGTTCTTC.

This rearrangement joins TRBV5-4 to TRBJ1-2; D is ambiguous. Germline assignment: CDR1 SGHNT and CDR2 YYREEE (reference sequence). The CDR3 covers 12 residues. V lost 4 bases and J 8 bases, leaving 12 bases between the germline ends. CDR3 residues: CASSIMTSGYTF. CDR3 DNA: TGTGCCAGCAGCATTATGACAAGCGGCTACACCTTC.

The chain employs TRBV30 and TRBJ2-7; 8 bases align to TRBD2. With 0 bases clipped from V and 5 bases from J, the junction kept 6 bases outside the gene matches. The germline CDR1 and CDR2 sequences are GTSNPN and SVGIG (reference sequence). This CDR3 spans 14 amino acids. CDR3 in DNA: TGTGCCTGGAGTGTACGACTAGCGAGCGACGAGCAGTACTTC. Its protein is CAWSVRLASDEQYF.

This chain connects TRBV9 to TRBJ2-2; 8 bases map to TRBD1. In germline, CDR1 is SGDLS, CDR2 YYNGEE. V lost 0 bases and J lost 4; bases outside the gene matches: 2. The CDR3 extends over 15 amino acids. CDR3 loop: CASSVEQGGTGELFF. In DNA form, the CDR3 reads TGTGCCAGCAGCGTAGAACAGGGGGGCACCGGGGAGCTGTTTTTT.

This chain joins TRBV14 and TRBJ2-1; 11 bases are shared with TRBD2. Trimming cost V 4 bases and J 10 bases; bases outside gene matches: 9. In germline, CDR1 is SGHDN, CDR2 FVKESK. This CDR3 has 15 residues. The CDR3 DNA sequence: TGTGCCAGCAGCCCGCAAGGCCGACTAGCGGGAGAGCAGTTCTTC. Translating it yields CASSPQGRLAGEQFF.

This chain links TRBV11-2 with TRBJ1-3, with D possibly being TRBD1 (6 bases). Between the trimmed V and J ends, which lost 0 bases and 3 bases, there was a span of 24 bases. CDR1 is SGHAT, CDR2 FQNNGV, per germline. CDR3 size: 20 residues. CDR3 residues: CASSLDFSQIGGRLGNTIYF. Written as DNA, the CDR3 is TGTGCCAGCAGCTTAGATTTCTCGCAGATCGGGGGGCGCCTTGGAAACACCATATATTTT.

In its sample, this clone was seen a few times. This chain links TRBV27 with TRBJ1-2, with 7 positions matching TRBD1. V lost 2 bases to trimming and J lost 4 bases; unmatched junction nucleotides: 4. The CDR3 loop spans 14 amino acids. CDR1 and CDR2 (germline): MNHEY, SMNVEV (reference sequence). CDR3 in DNA: TGTGCCAGCAGTTTAAGGGGGGACAGCTATGGCTACACCTTC. Protein sequence: CASSLRGDSYGYTF.

The rearrangement uses TRBV6-1 and TRBJ1-1, with 9 bases lining up with TRBD1. The germline gives CDR1 MNHNS, CDR2 SASEGT. The length of the CDR3 is 17 residues. The J segment lost 1 base and the V segment lost 4 bases, leaving 10 bases of the junction unmatched. The CDR3 here is CASSAVGTGRGNTEAFF. In DNA, the CDR3 is TGTGCCAGCAGTGCCGTTGGGACAGGGAGAGGGAACACTGAAGCTTTCTTT.

V gene TRBV3-1 (or the pseudogene TRBV3-2) combines with J gene TRBJ1-2; possible D gene TRBD1, 5 bases. Trimming stripped 2 bases from V and 7 bases from J, with 11 bases between. The CDR3 consists of 13 residues. Germline-derived CDR1 and CDR2 are LGHDT and YNNKEL (reference sequence). CDR3 loop: CASSQKGMSGYTF. The CDR3 region has the DNA TGTGCCAGCAGCCAAAAGGGGATGAGTGGCTACACCTTC.